Sequencing of this TCR beta chain was carried out in a study of T cell repertoires in cytomegalovirus infection. As for the study in general: Used in the study were CMV epitopes, some recently identified and HLA-C-restricted, others well-studied and HLA-B-restricted. Carrying CMV and the relevant HLA type showed in public TCR beta signatures.

Study-level results: HLA-C-restricted CMV-specific TCR beta clonotypes prevailed in the ex vivo response. Adding up the frequency of public TCR beta families identified people who carried CMV plus the relevant HLA.

V lost 1 base and J 5 bases, leaving 8 bases between the germline ends. Germline CDR1 and CDR2: SGHTA and FQGNSA. The CDR3 runs to 13 residues. Concerning this clonotype: The antigen is undetermined.

MiXCR, applied by TCRdb to the reads, yields one record per CDR3 protein. The data hold a few hundred thousand distinct CDR3 sequences, with roughly 42% observed a single time. This sequence joins TRBV7-2 and TRBJ2-5, with D unclear. This TCR derives from a human donor in good health (CMV status not recorded). Some clones in this sample may be carry-over from other donors' samples. The sequencing used cultured PBMCs, collected from culture after CMV antigen stimulation. This CDR3 is CASSLVDGETQYF. The CDR3 DNA reads as TGTGCCAGCAGCTTAGTTGATGGCGAGACCCAGTACTTC. Supplemented by reference TRBV7-2 and TRBJ2-5, the full variable domain reads GAGVSQSPSNKVTEKGKDVELRCDPISGHTALYWYRQSLGQGLEFLIYFQGNSAPDKSGLPSDRFSAERTGGSVSTLTIQRTQQEDSAVYLCASSLVDGETQYFGPGTRLLVL.